The clone carrying this T cell receptor beta chain was seen a handful of times. Germline V gene data show CDR1 as LGHNA and CDR2 as YNFKEQ. This CDR3 is built from 13 residues. V shed 0 bases and J shed 3 bases, with 5 bases lying between them. Participants, patients aged 18 to 65, had newly diagnosed hyperthyroidism with a duration under 2 months. Diagnoses were made from clinical symptoms, serum measures (thyroxine and TRAb), thyroid ultrasound and orbital computed tomography. This sample is drawn from a study of T cells in Graves' hyperthyroidism and ophthalmopathy. At the level of the study: Before any treatment, at initial diagnosis, peripheral blood was collected.

Authors of the study amplified TCR beta CDR3 regions from RNA transcripts. Primed by the HTBI set, a first-round RT-PCR was run on the TCR CDR3. TCRdb passed the multiplex PCR reads through MiXCR, listing each CDR3 protein once. The sample yields about 690,000 distinct CDR3 sequences, roughly 17% seen once. The sequenced sample was blood. The source is a man between 45 and 60 years old with Graves' hyperthyroidism. The J gene is TRBJ1-2, the V gene TRBV4-2; D gene ambiguous. The CDR3 DNA sequence: TGTGCCAGCAGCCAAGAAATACACTATGGCTACACCTTC. It encodes CASSQEIHYGYTF.